This entry concerns a single TCR beta chain. The data were taken from a study of T cell changes during pregnancy in multiple sclerosis. Trimming cost V 4 bases and J 2 bases; bases outside gene matches: 6. Germline values: CDR1 LNHDA, CDR2 SQIVND (reference sequence). The CDR3 totals 15 residues. Libraries were prepared by immunoSEQ multiplex PCR; TCRdb keeps only in-frame clonotypes and omits some of them. Here the sample spans some 110,000 clones, 92% being singletons. The chain has TRBV19 and TRBJ2-7; 9 nucleotides align to TRBD1. The material sequenced was peripheral blood, taken in the third trimester of pregnancy. This sequence was found in a female donor with multiple sclerosis, enrolled in a pregnancy study. The CDR3 is CASSSWDRDTYEQYF. CDR3 in DNA: TGTGCCAGTAGTAGCTGGGACAGGGATACCTACGAGCAGTACTTC.